The 8 T cell receptor gamma chains reported below all come from one sample, sequenced in a study of gamma delta lymphoproliferative disorders and STAT genes. TCRdb re-called the multiplex PCR reads with CATT. Among roughly 710 gamma-chain clones listed, roughly a tenth were seen once. PBMCs from patients and controls supplied the genomic DNA for sequencing. Sequences were obtained from blood. These receptors originate from a human donor in good health.

Judged by abundance, this clone is large. This chain joins TRGV3 and TRGJ1 or TRGJ2. As TCRdb names no J gene, one was assigned here on the basis of a DNA match to germline. Germline trimming cut 0 bases from V and 1 base from J; bases unmatched to any gene: 3. CDR1 is VTNTFY, CDR2 YDVSTARD, per germline (reference sequence). This CDR3 contains 14 residues. In DNA, the CDR3 is TGTGCCACCTGGGACAGGCTTAATTATTATAAGAAACTCTTT. Amino acid sequence: CATWDRLNYYKKLF.

This clone is large by share. This chain connects TRGV8 to TRGJP1. No J gene was available from TCRdb, and it was assigned here by a germline match of the DNA. The CDR3 has 14 amino acids. Germline CDR1 VENAVY, CDR2 YDSYNSRV. V was clipped by 6 bases and J by 3 bases; unmatched bases: 7. The CDR3 coding sequence is TGTGCCACCTGGTTGGGGTCCACTGGTTGGTTCAAGATATTT. As protein: CATWLGSTGWFKIF.

Sample share makes this clone medium-sized (0.01 to 0.1%). The rearrangement joins TRGV4 to TRGJ1 or TRGJ2. Here the J gene came from matching the DNA to germline, since TCRdb omits it. Germline loops: CDR1 EGSTGY, CDR2 YDSYTSSV. The junction had 10 bases not matched to a gene; V was cut back by 4 bases and J by 10 bases. The CDR3 spans 12 residues. CDR3 sequence reads: CATWELPPKKLF. CDR3 sequence (DNA): TGTGCCACCTGGGAGTTACCCCCAAAGAAACTCTTT.

As concerns this clone: Germline is not matched at one junction end, which may reflect a read error. The chain uses TRGV10 and TRGJP1. The J gene comes from matching the DNA to germline here; TCRdb lacks it. TRGV10 has ORF status, its function being uncertain. CDR3 length: 14 residues. The CDR3 sequence is CAGLGDTTGWFKIF. CDR3 DNA: TGCGCGGGATTGGGGGATACCACTGGTTGGTTCAAGATATTT.

By share of the sample, this clone is medium-sized. The chain is built from TRGV3 and TRGJ1 or TRGJ2. The J gene was not available in TCRdb and was assigned here by matching the DNA to germline segments. V lost 0 bases to trimming and J lost 11 bases; unmatched junction nucleotides: 13. The CDR3 loop spans 14 amino acids. CDR1 VTNTFY and CDR2 YDVSTARD come from the germline V gene (reference sequence). In nucleotides, the CDR3 is TGTGCCACCTGGGACAGGCCACTCCATCATGAGAAACTCTTT. Protein: CATWDRPLHHEKLF.

This clone is medium-sized (0.01 to 0.1%) within its sample. V usage is TRGV2 and J usage is TRGJ1 or TRGJ2. TCRdb records no J gene; here it was assigned by comparing the DNA to germline. V shed 0 bases and J 12 bases; nucleotides not matched to a gene: 5. Looked up from germline, CDR1 is EGSNGY and CDR2 is YDSYNSKV. The CDR3 consists of 11 residues. The CDR3 region is CATWDGPGKLF. CDR3 DNA sequence: TGTGCCACCTGGGACGGGCCTGGGAAACTCTTT.

By proportion, this clone is medium-sized (0.01 to 0.1%). The V gene call is TRGV4, and the J gene call is absent. Germline CDR1 reads EGSTGY; CDR2 reads YDSYTSSV. This CDR3 has 9 residues. The DNA for the CDR3 is TGTGCCACCTGGGTTAACCTCACCTTT. Translated, it gives CATWVNLTF.

By frequency in the sample, this clone is large. This sequence joins TRGV3 and TRGJP1. In the absence of a J gene in TCRdb, the DNA was matched to germline to assign it here. Trimming cost V 3 bases and J 0 bases; bases outside gene matches: 4. The germline V gene has CDR1 VTNTFY and CDR2 YDVSTARD (reference sequence). The CDR3 covers 15 residues. In DNA, the CDR3 is TGTGCCACCTGGGACGGTCATACCACTGGTTGGTTCAAGATATTT. It yields the protein CATWDGHTTGWFKIF.